These T cell receptor beta chains were read from a single sample in a study of cytomegalovirus exposure and HLA in healthy donors. This table comes from immunoSEQ multiplex PCR, and its TCRdb copy is limited to in-frame clones, with some not included. The sample has about 330,000 clones; roughly 88% are singletons. Sequencing was performed on PBMCs. Source of these receptors: a woman aged 18 to 35 in good health and CMV-seronegative. CDR3s include the opening cysteine and the closing phenylalanine or tryptophan. D genes are given only for firm matches. Clone size, where shown, is once, few, many, or a class for clones that have expanded.

D	size	V	J	CDR3	DNA
TRBD2	-	TRBV7-6	TRBJ2-3	CASSLIAGVSTDTQYF	TGTGCCAGCAGCTTGATAGCGGGAGTCAGCACAGATACGCAGTATTTT
TRBD2	-	TRBV15	TRBJ2-3	CATSRELLAGGTGADTQYF	TGTGCCACCAGCAGAGAATTGTTAGCGGGAGGAACAGGGGCAGATACGCAGTATTTT
-	-	TRBV5-1	TRBJ1-4	CASSPRGAGGKEKLFF	TGCGCCAGCAGCCCCCGAGGGGCGGGGGGAAAGGAAAAACTGTTTTTT
TRBD1	-	TRBV28	TRBJ2-2	CASTPGLGGQMELFF	TGTGCCAGCACCCCGGGTTTAGGGGGCCAAATGGAGCTGTTTTTT
-	-	TRBV6-5	TRBJ1-1	CASLRDTEAFF	TGTGCCAGCCTCAGGGATACTGAAGCTTTCTTT
-	-	TRBV7-9	TRBJ1-5	CASSQLENQPQHF	TGTGCCAGCAGCCAACTAGAAAATCAGCCCCAGCATTTT
-	-	TRBV6-5	TRBJ2-3	CASRDGVTDTQYF	TGTGCCAGCAGAGACGGGGTGACAGATACGCAGTATTTT
-	-	TRBV28	TRBJ1-4	CASSRGATNEKLFF	TGTGCCAGCAGCCGAGGAGCAACTAATGAAAAACTGTTTTTT
-	-	TRBV7-7	TRBJ2-1	CASSLGTYNEQFF	TGTGCCAGCAGCCTCGGGACTTACAATGAGCAGTTCTTC
TRBD2	few	TRBV4-2	TRBJ2-2	CASSQEMSGRATGELFF	TGTGCCAGCAGCCAAGAAATGAGCGGGAGGGCAACCGGGGAGCTGTTTTTT
-	few	TRBV28	TRBJ1-2	CAIPRQGDGYTF	TGTGCCATCCCGAGGCAGGGCGATGGCTACACCTTC
-	-	TRBV9	TRBJ1-2	CASSALQGGNYGYTF	TGTGCCAGCAGCGCCTTACAGGGAGGGAACTATGGCTACACCTTC
TRBD2	-	TRBV4-1	TRBJ2-1	CASSQGLAGTYNEQFF	TGCGCCAGCAGCCAAGGACTAGCGGGGACCTACAATGAGCAGTTCTTC
TRBD2	-	TRBV5-1	TRBJ2-7	CASSSTPAGSLEQYF	TGCGCCAGCAGCTCCACCCCAGCGGGGTCCCTCGAGCAGTACTTC
TRBD1	-	TRBV4-1	TRBJ2-2	CASSQTGTNTGELFF	TGCGCCAGCAGCCAGACAGGGACGAACACCGGGGAGCTGTTTTTT
-	-	TRBV28	TRBJ2-5	CASSLTGAGETQYF	TGTGCCAGCAGTTTAACAGGGGCGGGGGAGACCCAGTACTTC
-	-	TRBV28	TRBJ1-5	CASVRVASNQPQHF	TGTGCCAGCGTCAGGGTTGCTAGCAATCAGCCCCAGCATTTT